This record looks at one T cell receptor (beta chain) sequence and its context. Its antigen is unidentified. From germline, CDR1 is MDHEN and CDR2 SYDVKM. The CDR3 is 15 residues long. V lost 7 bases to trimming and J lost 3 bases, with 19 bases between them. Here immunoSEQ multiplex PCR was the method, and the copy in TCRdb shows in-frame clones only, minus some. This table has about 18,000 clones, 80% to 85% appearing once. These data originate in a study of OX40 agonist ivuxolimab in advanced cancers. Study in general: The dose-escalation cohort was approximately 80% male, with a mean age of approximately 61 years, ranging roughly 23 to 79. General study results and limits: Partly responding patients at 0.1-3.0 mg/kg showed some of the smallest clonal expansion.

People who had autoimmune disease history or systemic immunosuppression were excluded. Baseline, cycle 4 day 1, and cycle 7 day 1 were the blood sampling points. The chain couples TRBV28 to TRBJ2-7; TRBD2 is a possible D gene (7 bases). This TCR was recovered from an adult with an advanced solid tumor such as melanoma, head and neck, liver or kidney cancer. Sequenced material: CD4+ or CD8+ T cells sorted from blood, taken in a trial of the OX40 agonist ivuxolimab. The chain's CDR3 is CASNTRRGGYYEQYF. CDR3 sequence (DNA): TGTGCCAGCAACACAAGGAGGGGGGGATACTACGAGCAGTACTTC.